The 17 T cell receptor beta chains reported below all come from one sample, sequenced in a study of Ad26.COV2.S vaccination and SARS-CoV-2 variants. The assay was immunoSEQ multiplex PCR, and TCRdb's table has in-frame clones only and misses some. The profile covers 350,000 to 400,000 clones, with 70% to 90% appearing a single time and about 1.9% taken by the ten largest. Treatment of the sample: 19 received Ad26.COV2.S at low or high dose, single or two shots; about 5 received placebo; per-sample allocation not given. Day 63 after the first injection of vaccine or placebo was the sampling time. Sequencing used peripheral blood, obtained in a trial of Ad26.COV2.S vaccine versus placebo. The source of these receptors is a person aged 18-60 years who received the Ad26.COV2.S COVID-19 vaccine or a placebo.

As regards this clone: The germline gene is not matched at one end of the junction; a read error may be the cause. The chain carries TRBV6-2 or TRBV6-3 and TRBJ2-3; weak D call: TRBD1 (5 bases). Germline lookup yields CDR1 MNHEY and CDR2 SVGEGT. The CDR3 has 13 amino acids. The CDR3: CASSLAAGYPSRF. The CDR3 bases are TGTGCCAGCAGTCTGGCGGCAGGGTACCCTTCGCGGTTT.

This chain connects TRBV5-4 to TRBJ2-7; D may be TRBD1 (5 bases). V was clipped by 2 bases and J by 4 bases, with 13 bases between them. The CDR3 is 14 residues long. Germline CDR1 and CDR2: SGHNT and YYREEE (reference sequence). The CDR3, as DNA: TGTGCCAGCAGCTTTAGGGGAAGTCGGTACGAGCAGTACTTC. This codes for CASSFRGSRYEQYF.

The chain has TRBV3-1 (or the pseudogene TRBV3-2) and TRBJ2-7, with D possibly TRBD2 on 5 matching bases. There are 12 residues in the CDR3. Trimming stripped 4 bases from V and 6 bases from J, with 10 bases between. Per the germline V gene, CDR1 is LGHDT and CDR2 is YNNKEL (reference sequence). CDR3 region: CASSRAGSEQYF. The CDR3 DNA follows: TGTGCCAGCAGCCGGGCGGGTTCCGAGCAGTACTTC.

CDR3: CASGEGGSGNTIYF. In DNA form, the CDR3 reads TGTGCTAGTGGTGAGGGGGGATCTGGAAACACCATATATTTT. The rearrangement uses TRBV12-5 and TRBJ1-3; D possibly corresponds to TRBD1 (6 bases). The CDR3 is 14 residues long. Germline V gene data show CDR1 as LGHNT and CDR2 as FRNRAP. V was pared by 5 bases and J by 1 base, with 9 bases between.

This clone was recorded only once. The CDR3 bases are TGTGCCAGCAGTTTGTGGCGGGATGAGCAGTTCTTC. It is translated as CASSLWRDEQFF. The rearrangement joins TRBV28 to TRBJ2-1; D perhaps matches TRBD2 (5 bases). With 3 bases removed from V and 8 bases from J, the gap between germline ends came to 8 bases. CDR1 is MDHEN, CDR2 SYDVKM, per germline. CDR3 length: 12 amino acids.

The chain uses TRBV5-5 and TRBJ1-2; tentative D call: TRBD1 (5 bases). The V gene lost 1 base and the J gene lost 6 bases, with 7 bases spanning the gap. CDR3 length: 12 amino acids. Germline lookup yields CDR1 SGHKS and CDR2 YYEKEE (reference sequence). This chain's CDR3 is CASSLRGDGYTF. CDR3 sequence (DNA): TGTGCCAGCAGCTTGCGGGGGGATGGCTACACCTTC. The whole variable domain, filled in from reference TRBV5-5 and TRBJ1-2, reads DAGVTQSPTHLIKTRGQQVTLRCSPISGHKSVSWYQQVLGQGPQFIFQYYEKEERGRGNFPDRFSARQFPNYSSELNVNALLLGDSALYLCASSLRGDGYTFGSGTRLTVV.

V and J are TRBV7-2 and TRBJ2-7, with 9 bases matching TRBD2. This CDR3 region has 15 residues. J lost 2 bases, V lost 5 bases, and 7 bases had no gene match. CDR1 is SGHTA, CDR2 FQGNSA, per germline. The CDR3 loop reads CASSETSGWTYEQYF. In DNA, the CDR3 is TGTGCCAGCAGCGAAACTAGCGGGTGGACCTACGAGCAGTACTTC.

The count of this clone is one. The rearrangement joins TRBV2 to TRBJ2-4; 7 bases are a match to TRBD1. This CDR3 is 16 amino acids long. CDR1 is SNHLY and CDR2 is FYNNEI in the germline V gene. Germline trimming cut 6 bases from V and 3 bases from J; bases unmatched to any gene: 11. The CDR3 DNA is TGTGCCAGCAGCGGTACAGGGGTTGGGTTCAAAAACATTCAGTACTTC. Translating gives CASSGTGVGFKNIQYF.

J is TRBJ2-2 and V is TRBV5-1; TRBD1 is a possible D gene (6 bases). In germline, CDR1 is SGHRS, CDR2 YFSETQ. This CDR3 is 15 amino acids long. The V end lost 4 bases, the J end lost 5 bases, and 15 bases lay between the germline ends. The CDR3 region has the DNA TGCGCCAGCAGCCGGGACACCCCTGGGACCGGGGAGCTGTTTTTT. Its protein is CASSRDTPGTGELFF.

The chain has TRBV18 and TRBJ1-4; D is unclear. The CDR3 is 14 amino acids. In germline, CDR1 is KGHSH, CDR2 LQKENI. Trimming shortened V by 0 bases and J by 7 bases, and 9 bases separated the two germline ends. The CDR3 region has the DNA TGTGCCAGCTCACCACCCGGGTCCAGTGAAAAACTGTTTTTT. The encoded protein is CASSPPGSSEKLFF.

The DNA for the CDR3 is TGCAGCGTTGAATGGACTAGCGGAGGGGAGACCCAGTACTTC. Translating it yields CSVEWTSGGETQYF. J is TRBJ2-5 and V is TRBV29-1; 10 positions match TRBD2. This CDR3 is 14 amino acids long. V shed 2 bases, J shed 5 bases, and the junction held 5 bases outside the gene matches. Germline loops: CDR1 SQVTM, CDR2 ANQGSEA.

This chain uses TRBV28 with TRBJ2-6; no reliable D call. Trimming took off 6 bases at V and 0 bases at J, with 6 bases between the two ends. The CDR3 sequence is 14 residues long. Germline V gives CDR1 MDHEN, CDR2 SYDVKM. The CDR3 nucleotides are TGTGCCAGCAGCACGATCTCTGGGGCCAACGTCCTGACTTTC. This encodes CASSTISGANVLTF.

With regard to this clone: Within the sample, other DNA sequences also encode this same CDR3. The chain links TRBV5-4 to TRBJ2-3; 12 positions agree with TRBD2. Trimming cost V 4 bases and J 3 bases; bases outside gene matches: 3. Germline V gene data show CDR1 as SGHNT and CDR2 as YYREEE (reference sequence). The CDR3 extends over 15 amino acids. The CDR3, as DNA: TGTGCCAGCAGCCTCGGACTAGCGGGAACAGATACGCAGTATTTT. It translates to CASSLGLAGTDTQYF.

The chain joins TRBV7-9 to TRBJ1-4; 7 positions agree with TRBD1. There are 18 residues in the CDR3. The trim removed 4 bases at V and 0 bases at J, leaving 11 bases unmatched. CDR1 is SEHNR, CDR2 FQNEAQ, per germline (reference sequence). CDR3: CASSSPGQPVATNEKLFF. CDR3 coding DNA: TGTGCCAGCAGCTCCCCGGGACAGCCAGTTGCAACTAATGAAAAACTGTTTTTT.

The chain couples TRBV7-9 to TRBJ2-2; the D gene is possibly TRBD2 (5 bases). The CDR3 contains 15 residues. Between the trimmed V and J ends, which lost 4 bases and 2 bases, there was a span of 11 bases. CDR1 is SEHNR and CDR2 is FQNEAQ in the germline V gene (reference sequence). The CDR3 DNA reads TGTGCCAGCAGCTCGAGCGGAGCTAACACCGGGGAGCTGTTTTTT. It yields the protein CASSSSGANTGELFF.

The V gene is TRBV27, the J gene TRBJ1-1; weak D call: TRBD1 (6 bases). V lost 4 bases, J lost 2 bases, and 17 bases lay in between. Per germline, CDR1 MNHEY and CDR2 SMNVEV (reference sequence). CDR3 size: 16 residues. CDR3 DNA sequence: TGTGCCAGCAGTTCTCTCCGGACAGCTCTTAACACTGAAGCTTTCTTT. Amino acid sequence: CASSSLRTALNTEAFF.

This clone was seen only once. V and J are TRBV10-3 and TRBJ2-1; D may be TRBD2 (5 bases). The CDR3 covers 17 residues. The ends were cut back, 10 bases at V and 0 bases at J, with 22 bases in the middle. Germline V gene data show CDR1 as ENHRY and CDR2 as SYGVKD. The CDR3 bases are TGTGCCACCAGGAGTCGGGAAGATACCGGCTCCTACAATGAGCAGTTCTTC. Translating gives CATRSREDTGSYNEQFF.